The 9 T cell receptor beta chains in this list originate from one sample, sequenced in a study of blood T cell repertoires in COVID-19. Libraries were prepared by immunoSEQ multiplex PCR; TCRdb keeps only in-frame clonotypes and omits some of them. The table shows under 65,000 clones, with around four fifths occurring only once. The source material was PBMCs or T cells enriched from blood (not recorded which). The source of these receptors is a woman aged 45 to 65 with acute COVID-19.

This clone was seen more than once but under ten times. This sequence joins TRBV11-3 and TRBJ2-1; D remains unclear. With 6 bases removed from V and 3 bases from J, the gap between germline ends came to 12 bases. CDR1 is SGHNT and CDR2 is YENEEA in the germline V gene. The CDR3 consists of 14 residues. The CDR3 protein is CASSGAIRYNEQFF. The CDR3, as DNA: TGTGCCAGCAGTGGAGCTATACGCTACAATGAGCAGTTCTTC.

This clone turned up a few times. This rearrangement joins TRBV12-5 to TRBJ2-3; D is perhaps TRBD2 (6 bases). Per germline, CDR1 LGHNT and CDR2 FRNRAP. There are 13 residues in the CDR3. V was cut by 11 bases and J by 2 bases, with 14 bases left in between. The CDR3 is CAGGDRLTDTQYF. The CDR3 DNA reads TGTGCTGGAGGGGACCGCCTCACAGATACGCAGTATTTT. The full variable domain, completed using reference TRBV12-5 and TRBJ2-3, is DARVTQTPRHKVTEMGQEVTMRCQPILGHNTVFWYRQTMMQGLELLAYFRNRAPLDDSGMPKDRFSAEMPDATLATLKIQPSEPRDSAVYFCAGGDRLTDTQYFGPGTRLTVL.

The V and J genes are TRBV2 and TRBJ2-2, with 7 bases that match TRBD1. Germline values: CDR1 SNHLY, CDR2 FYNNEI. The junction had 7 bases not matched to a gene; V was cut back by 7 bases and J by 5 bases. This CDR3 has 14 amino acids. The CDR3 bases are TGTGCCAGCAACCTCGGGACAGAAACCGGGGAGCTGTTTTTT. It encodes CASNLGTETGELFF.

This rearrangement joins TRBV10-1 to TRBJ2-1; a weak D match, TRBD1 (6 bases). Trimming took off 3 bases at V and 0 bases at J, with 9 bases between the two ends. The CDR3 runs 15 residues. CDR1 is WNHNN and CDR2 is SYGVQD in the germline V gene (reference sequence). CDR3 DNA sequence: TGCGCCAGCAGTGAAGGGGGTATCTCCTACAATGAGCAGTTCTTC. Its translation: CASSEGGISYNEQFF.

The chain uses TRBV28 and TRBJ2-1; 8 bases match TRBD2. Looked up from germline, CDR1 is MDHEN and CDR2 is SYDVKM. There are 16 residues in the CDR3. Germline trimming cut 6 bases from V and 8 bases from J; bases unmatched to any gene: 15. The CDR3 DNA is TGTGCCAGCAGGCCCTCCGCGGGGGGCCGAGGGGATGAGCAGTTCTTC. This codes for CASRPSAGGRGDEQFF.

In this sample, this clone turned up a few times. This chain uses TRBV30 with TRBJ1-1, with 7 bases that match TRBD1. V lost 3 bases, J lost 4 bases, and 5 bases stayed unmatched. This CDR3 has 13 residues. The V gene's germline CDR1 is GTSNPN and CDR2 SVGIG (reference sequence). CDR3 amino acids: CAWRARDSTEAFF. CDR3 nucleotides: TGTGCCTGGAGGGCGAGGGACAGCACTGAAGCTTTCTTT.

About this clone: Other DNA sequences in the sample encode the same CDR3. The rearrangement uses TRBV19 and TRBJ2-5; possible D gene TRBD2, 6 bases. V was shortened by 3 bases and J by 2 bases, with 10 bases between the two germline ends. In germline, CDR1 is LNHDA, CDR2 SQIVND (reference sequence). The CDR3 extends over 14 amino acids. In DNA, the CDR3 is TGTGCCAGTAGTATCCTGGGAGGACAAGAGACCCAGTACTTC. Translation gives CASSILGGQETQYF.

J is TRBJ1-2 and V is TRBV5-1, with D tentatively TRBD1 (5 bases). Trimming shortened V by 1 base and J by 4 bases, and 11 bases separated the two germline ends. Germline values: CDR1 SGHRS, CDR2 YFSETQ. The CDR3 sequence is 14 residues long. In DNA form, the CDR3 reads TGCGCCAGCAGCTTGACAGGCCACCTCTATGGCTACACCTTC. This translates into CASSLTGHLYGYTF.

This rearrangement joins TRBV7-9 to TRBJ1-1; the match to TRBD1 covers 7 bases. The V gene end was trimmed by 5 bases and the J gene end by 5 bases; junction bases not matched to a gene: 17. Looked up from germline, CDR1 is SEHNR and CDR2 is FQNEAQ (reference sequence). The CDR3 runs 17 residues. The CDR3 DNA is TGTGCCAGCAGCCCTTTCAGGGGGGTCACTACAGGGACTGAAGCTTTCTTT. It specifies CASSPFRGVTTGTEAFF.